This T cell receptor beta chain was found in a study of cytomegalovirus exposure and HLA in healthy donors. This CDR3 has 19 amino acids. In germline, CDR1 is SGHRS, CDR2 YFSETQ. With 0 bases clipped from V and 2 bases from J, the junction kept 10 bases outside the gene matches. At collection, donors were nominally healthy, but unrecorded immune exposures were probable. Researchers ran the PCR with 60 Vbeta and 13 Jbeta primers. The repertoire was sequenced with immunoSEQ multiplex PCR; TCRdb's copy has only in-frame clones and lacks some. The sample has about 150,000 clones; about 82% are singletons.

The source material was PBMCs. The chain is built from TRBV5-1 and TRBJ2-1; 11 nucleotides line up with TRBD2. This clonotype was sampled from a woman aged 45-59 years in good health and CMV-seropositive. The CDR3 bases are TGCGCCAGCAGCTTGGGGCTAGCGGGGGGTAGGGGGACCTACAATGAGCAGTTCTTC. Residues: CASSLGLAGGRGTYNEQFF. Using reference TRBV5-1 and TRBJ2-1 for the parts outside the CDR3, the full variable domain is KAGVTQTPRYLIKTRGQQVTLSCSPISGHRSVSWYQQTPGQGLQFLFEYFSETQRNKGNFPGRFSGRQFSNSRSEMNVSTLELGDSALYLCASSLGLAGGRGTYNEQFFGPGTRLTVL.